This TCR beta chain was documented in a study of prognosis after radiotherapy for stage I lung cancer. Study-wide context: The study gave no patient concurrent therapy with stereotactic body radiotherapy. Study-level results: Frequencies of TRBV and TRBJ gene use reportedly varied by whether patients had metastases. Among patients who developed distant metastases, Shannon entropy after stereotactic body radiation therapy was lower.

Germline assignment: CDR1 MNHEY and CDR2 SMNVEV (reference sequence). V was clipped by 6 bases and J by 2 bases, with 19 bases between them. The CDR3 is made up of 17 amino acids. Starting from genomic DNA, TCR beta CDR3 was amplified through two-round multiplex PCR. During first-round PCR, primers specific to each TRBV and TRBJ gene were used. TCRdb called the multiplex PCR reads again in MiXCR, with one record for every CDR3 protein. The sample shows around 51,000 distinct CDR3 sequences, less than 45% of them seen only once. With regard to this clonotype: Its antigen is not identified.

A draw of 5 to 6.5 milliliters of peripheral blood took place at each of two time points. The source of this sequence is a donor aged 50 or older with non-small cell lung cancer. This specimen was PBMCs, taken before or after stereotactic body radiation therapy (not recorded which). The chain is built from TRBV27 and TRBJ2-2; the D is unclear. CDR3 sequence (DNA): TGTGCCAGCAGCCCCCTTATACCGAGAGGAAACACCGGGGAGCTGTTTTTT. Amino acid sequence: CASSPLIPRGNTGELFF.